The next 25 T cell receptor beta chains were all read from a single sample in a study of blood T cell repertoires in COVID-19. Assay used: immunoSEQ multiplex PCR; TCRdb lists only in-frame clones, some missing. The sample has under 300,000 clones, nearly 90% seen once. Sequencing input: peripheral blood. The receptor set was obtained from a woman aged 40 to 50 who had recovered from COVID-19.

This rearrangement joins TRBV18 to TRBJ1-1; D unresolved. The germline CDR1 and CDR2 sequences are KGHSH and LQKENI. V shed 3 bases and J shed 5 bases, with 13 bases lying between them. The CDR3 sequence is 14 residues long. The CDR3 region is CASSPEGSATEAFF. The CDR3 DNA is TGTGCCAGCTCACCCGAAGGGAGTGCGACTGAAGCTTTCTTT.

Written as DNA, the CDR3 is TGTGCCAGCAGCCCGGGATACAATGAGCAGTTCTTC. Residues: CASSPGYNEQFF. The rearrangement joins TRBV5-6 to TRBJ2-1; weak D call: TRBD2 (5 bases). V was pared by 4 bases and J by 4 bases, with 6 bases between. The CDR3 extends over 12 amino acids. The germline V gene has CDR1 SGHDT and CDR2 YYEEEE.

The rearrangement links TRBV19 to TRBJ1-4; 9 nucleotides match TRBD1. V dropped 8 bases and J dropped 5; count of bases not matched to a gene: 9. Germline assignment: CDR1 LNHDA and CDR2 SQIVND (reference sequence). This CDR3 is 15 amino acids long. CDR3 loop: CASGIRTGVNEKLFF. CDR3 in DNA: TGTGCCAGTGGAATAAGGACAGGGGTAAATGAAAAACTGTTTTTT.

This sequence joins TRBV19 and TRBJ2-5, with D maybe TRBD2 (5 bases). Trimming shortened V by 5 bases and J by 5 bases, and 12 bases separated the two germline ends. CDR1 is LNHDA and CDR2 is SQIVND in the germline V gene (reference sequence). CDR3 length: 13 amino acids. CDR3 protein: CASSRGRGETQYF. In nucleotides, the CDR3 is TGTGCCAGTAGTCGTGGCCGAGGGGAGACCCAGTACTTC. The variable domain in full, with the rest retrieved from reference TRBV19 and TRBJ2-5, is DGGITQSPKYLFRKEGQNVTLSCEQNLNHDAMYWYRQDPGQGLRLIYYSQIVNDFQKGDIAEGYSVSREKKESFPLTVTSAQKNPTAFYLCASSRGRGETQYFGPGTRLLVL.

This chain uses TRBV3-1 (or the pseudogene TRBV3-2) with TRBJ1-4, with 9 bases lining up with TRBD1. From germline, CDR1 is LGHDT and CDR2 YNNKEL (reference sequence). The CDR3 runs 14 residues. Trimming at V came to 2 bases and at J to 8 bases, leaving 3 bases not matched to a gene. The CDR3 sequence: CASSQPDRGEKLFF. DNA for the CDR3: TGTGCCAGCAGCCAACCGGACAGGGGAGAAAAACTGTTTTTT.

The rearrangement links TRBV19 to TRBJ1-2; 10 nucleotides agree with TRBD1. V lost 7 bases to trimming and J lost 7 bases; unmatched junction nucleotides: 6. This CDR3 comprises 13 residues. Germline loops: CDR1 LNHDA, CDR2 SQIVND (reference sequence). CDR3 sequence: CASTPRDRGGYTF. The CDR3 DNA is TGTGCCAGTACCCCAAGGGACAGGGGTGGCTACACCTTC. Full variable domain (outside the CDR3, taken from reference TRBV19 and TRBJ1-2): DGGITQSPKYLFRKEGQNVTLSCEQNLNHDAMYWYRQDPGQGLRLIYYSQIVNDFQKGDIAEGYSVSREKKESFPLTVTSAQKNPTAFYLCASTPRDRGGYTFGSGTRLTVV.

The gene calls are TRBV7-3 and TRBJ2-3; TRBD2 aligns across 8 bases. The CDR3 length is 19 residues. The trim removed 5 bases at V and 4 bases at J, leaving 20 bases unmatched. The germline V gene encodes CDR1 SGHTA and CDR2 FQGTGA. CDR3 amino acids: CASSPKPGLVGGFSDTQYF. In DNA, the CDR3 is TGTGCCAGCAGCCCTAAGCCGGGACTAGTAGGGGGTTTCTCAGATACGCAGTATTTT.

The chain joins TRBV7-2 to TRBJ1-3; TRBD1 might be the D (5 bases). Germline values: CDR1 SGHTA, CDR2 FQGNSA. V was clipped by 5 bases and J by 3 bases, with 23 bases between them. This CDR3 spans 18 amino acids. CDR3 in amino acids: CASSLYRRGPGSGNTIYF. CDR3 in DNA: TGTGCCAGCAGCCTATACCGGCGGGGACCAGGAAGTGGAAACACCATATATTTT. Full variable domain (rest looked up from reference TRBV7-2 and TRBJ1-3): GAGVSQSPSNKVTEKGKDVELRCDPISGHTALYWYRQSLGQGLEFLIYFQGNSAPDKSGLPSDRFSAERTGGSVSTLTIQRTQQEDSAVYLCASSLYRRGPGSGNTIYFGEGSWLTVV.

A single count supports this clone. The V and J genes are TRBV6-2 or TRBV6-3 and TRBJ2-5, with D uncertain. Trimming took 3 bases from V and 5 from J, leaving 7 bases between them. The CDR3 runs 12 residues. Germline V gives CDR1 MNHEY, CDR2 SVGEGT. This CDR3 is CASSYGRETQYF. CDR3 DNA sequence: TGTGCCAGCAGTTATGGTCGGGAGACCCAGTACTTC.

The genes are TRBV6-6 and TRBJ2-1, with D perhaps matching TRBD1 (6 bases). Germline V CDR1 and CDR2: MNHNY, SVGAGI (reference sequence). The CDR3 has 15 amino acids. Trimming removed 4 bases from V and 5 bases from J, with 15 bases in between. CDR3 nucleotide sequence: TGTGCCAGCAGTTGGGCCCACAGGGCGGACAATGAGCAGTTCTTC. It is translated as CASSWAHRADNEQFF.

CDR3 nucleotide sequence: TGCGCCAGCAGCTTGTACGGGACAGGCTACGAGCAGTACTTC. Encoded protein: CASSLYGTGYEQYF. The chain is built from TRBV5-1 and TRBJ2-7; 8 bases line up with TRBD1. Germline V gives CDR1 SGHRS, CDR2 YFSETQ. The CDR3 extends over 14 amino acids. The V gene end was trimmed by 1 base and the J gene end by 3 bases; junction bases not matched to a gene: 3.

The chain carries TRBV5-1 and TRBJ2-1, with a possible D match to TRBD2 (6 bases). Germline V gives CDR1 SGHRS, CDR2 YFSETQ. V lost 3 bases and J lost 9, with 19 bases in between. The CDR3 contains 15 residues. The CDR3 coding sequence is TGCGCCAGCAGCTGGGGTGGCGGGATTGCTAGTGAGCAGTTCTTC. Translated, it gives CASSWGGGIASEQFF. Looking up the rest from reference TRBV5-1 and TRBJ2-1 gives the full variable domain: KAGVTQTPRYLIKTRGQQVTLSCSPISGHRSVSWYQQTPGQGLQFLFEYFSETQRNKGNFPGRFSGRQFSNSRSEMNVSTLELGDSALYLCASSWGGGIASEQFFGPGTRLTVL.

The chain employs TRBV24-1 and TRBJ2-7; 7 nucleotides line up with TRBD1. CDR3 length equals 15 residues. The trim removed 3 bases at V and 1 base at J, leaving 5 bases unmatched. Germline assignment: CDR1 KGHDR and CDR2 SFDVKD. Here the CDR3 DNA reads TGTGCCACCAGTGATCCGGGACAGCTTTCCTACGAGCAGTACTTC. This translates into CATSDPGQLSYEQYF.

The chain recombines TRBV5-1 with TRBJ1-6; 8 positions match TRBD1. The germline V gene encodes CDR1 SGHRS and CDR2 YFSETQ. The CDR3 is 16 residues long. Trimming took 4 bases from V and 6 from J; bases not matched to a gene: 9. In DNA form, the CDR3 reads TGCGCCAGCAGCGAGTGGACAGGGCCCCGTAATTCACCCCTCCACTTT. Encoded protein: CASSEWTGPRNSPLHF.

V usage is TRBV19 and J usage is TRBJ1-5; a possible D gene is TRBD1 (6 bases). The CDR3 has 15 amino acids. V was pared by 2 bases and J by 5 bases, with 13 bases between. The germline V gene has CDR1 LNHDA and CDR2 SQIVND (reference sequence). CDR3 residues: CASSIFSGVDQPQHF. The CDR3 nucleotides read TGTGCCAGTAGTATATTTTCAGGGGTTGATCAGCCCCAGCATTTT.

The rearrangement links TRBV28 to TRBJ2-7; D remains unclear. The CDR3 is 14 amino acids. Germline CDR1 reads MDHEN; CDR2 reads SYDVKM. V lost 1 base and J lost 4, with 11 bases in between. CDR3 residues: CASSLSALPYEQYF. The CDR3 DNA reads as TGTGCCAGCAGTTTATCCGCACTACCTTACGAGCAGTACTTC.

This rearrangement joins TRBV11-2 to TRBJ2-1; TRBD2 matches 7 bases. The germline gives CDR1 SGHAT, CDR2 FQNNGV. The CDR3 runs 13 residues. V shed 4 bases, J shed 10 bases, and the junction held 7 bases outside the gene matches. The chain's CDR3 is CASSSGLDWEQFF. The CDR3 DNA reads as TGTGCCAGCAGCTCCGGACTAGATTGGGAGCAGTTCTTC.

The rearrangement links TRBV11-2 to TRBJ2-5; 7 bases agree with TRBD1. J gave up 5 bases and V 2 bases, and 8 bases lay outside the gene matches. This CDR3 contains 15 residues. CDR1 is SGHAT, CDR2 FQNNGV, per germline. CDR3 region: CASSLLRGGKETQYF. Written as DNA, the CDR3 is TGTGCCAGCAGCTTACTGCGAGGGGGCAAGGAGACCCAGTACTTC.

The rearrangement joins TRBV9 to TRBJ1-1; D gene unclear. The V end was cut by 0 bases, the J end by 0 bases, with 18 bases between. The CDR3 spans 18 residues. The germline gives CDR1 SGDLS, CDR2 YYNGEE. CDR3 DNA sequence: TGTGCCAGCAGCGTAGTAGAGGGCAGGTCCCGCCTGAACACTGAAGCTTTCTTT. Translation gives CASSVVEGRSRLNTEAFF. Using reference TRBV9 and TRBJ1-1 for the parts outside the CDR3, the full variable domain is DSGVTQTPKHLITATGQRVTLRCSPRSGDLSVYWYQQSLDQGLQFLIQYYNGEERAKGNILERFSAQQFPDLHSELNLSSLELGDSALYFCASSVVEGRSRLNTEAFFGQGTRLTVV.

DNA of the CDR3: TGTGCCAGCAGTTACGACAGGGGAGTCGGTCAGCCCCAGCATTTT. Translated: CASSYDRGVGQPQHF. The rearrangement joins TRBV6-2 or TRBV6-3 to TRBJ1-5; TRBD1 aligns across 8 bases. V trimming: 2 bases; J trimming: 6 bases; junction bases outside the gene matches: 6. The V gene's germline CDR1 is MNHEY and CDR2 SVGEGT. The CDR3 spans 15 residues.

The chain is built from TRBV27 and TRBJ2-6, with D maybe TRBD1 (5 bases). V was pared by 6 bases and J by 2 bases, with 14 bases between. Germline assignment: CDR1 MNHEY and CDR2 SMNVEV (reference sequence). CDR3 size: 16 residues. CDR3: CASSTQGIPGANVLTF. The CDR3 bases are TGTGCCAGCAGCACCCAGGGTATACCTGGGGCCAACGTCCTGACTTTC.

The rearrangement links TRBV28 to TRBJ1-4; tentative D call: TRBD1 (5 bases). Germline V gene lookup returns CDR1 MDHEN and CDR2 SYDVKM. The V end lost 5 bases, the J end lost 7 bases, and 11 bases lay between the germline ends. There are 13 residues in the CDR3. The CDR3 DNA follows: TGTGCCAGCAGTGCAGGGTCGGGTGAAAAACTGTTTTTT. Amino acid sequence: CASSAGSGEKLFF.

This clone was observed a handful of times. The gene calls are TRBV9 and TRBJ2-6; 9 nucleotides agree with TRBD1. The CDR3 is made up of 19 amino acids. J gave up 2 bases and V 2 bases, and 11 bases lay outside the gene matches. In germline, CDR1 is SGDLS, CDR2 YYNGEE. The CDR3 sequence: CASSVEGQGNVAGANVLTF. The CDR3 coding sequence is TGTGCCAGCAGCGTCGAAGGACAGGGGAATGTAGCTGGGGCCAACGTCCTGACTTTC.

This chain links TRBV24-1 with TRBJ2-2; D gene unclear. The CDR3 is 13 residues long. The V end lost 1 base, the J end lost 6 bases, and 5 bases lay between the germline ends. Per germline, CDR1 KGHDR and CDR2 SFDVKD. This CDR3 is CATSDFPSGELFF. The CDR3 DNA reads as TGTGCCACCAGTGATTTCCCATCCGGGGAGCTGTTTTTT.

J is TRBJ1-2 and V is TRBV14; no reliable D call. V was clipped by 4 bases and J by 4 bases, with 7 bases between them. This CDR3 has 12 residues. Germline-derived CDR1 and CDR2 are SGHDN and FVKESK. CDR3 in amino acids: CASSPNFYGYTF. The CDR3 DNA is TGTGCCAGCAGCCCGAACTTCTATGGCTACACCTTC.